This T cell receptor (beta chain) was sequenced for a study of cytomegalovirus exposure and HLA in healthy donors. This clone occurred a few times. Its target is not known. This CDR3 is 17 amino acids long. CDR1 is LNHNV and CDR2 is YYDKDF in the germline V gene (reference sequence). V was pared by 0 bases and J by 5 bases, with 8 bases of the junction left unmatched. 13 Jbeta primers and 60 Vbeta primers were used for the PCR. Some clones are missing from TCRdb's copy, which holds only in-frame ones; the method was immunoSEQ multiplex PCR. The sample carries some 30,000 clones, 35% to 50% recorded once. Findings and caveats of the study: A later analysis showed that HLA-associated TCR beta chains had undergone more clonal expansion than equally common others. The study recorded 150 to 200 TCR beta chains that were cytomegalovirus-associated. Reports indicated that the classifier achieved high specificity and sensitivity in diagnosing cytomegalovirus status.

The sequence was collected from a woman aged 50 to 60 in good health and CMV-seronegative. Input material: PBMCs. V is TRBV15 and J is TRBJ2-2, with 8 nucleotides matching TRBD2. CDR3 sequence reads: CATSRDRGTSITGELFF. CDR3 coding DNA: TGTGCCACCAGCAGAGATCGGGGGACTAGTATAACCGGGGAGCTGTTTTTT.